This is a list of T cell receptor beta chains from one sample in a study of blood T cell repertoires in COVID-19. Clones were read by immunoSEQ multiplex PCR, and TCRdb kept only the in-frame ones, dropping some. The repertoire has about 370,000 clones, around 87% of them found once; the top ten carry around 9.3%. The sequenced material came from peripheral blood. The origin of the receptors is a woman in her twenties or thirties with COVID-19, enrolled during active disease. CDR3s include the opening cysteine and the closing phenylalanine or tryptophan. D genes are given only for firm matches. Where a row states a size, it is once, few, many or the class of an expanded clone; other rows omit it.

>-|TRBD1|TRBJ2-1|TRBV29-1
TGCAGCGTTGTTGGAACAGGGGCAAGGAGCTCCTACAATGAGCAGTTCTTC
CSVVGTGARSSYNEQFF
>-|TRBD1|TRBJ2-3|TRBV27
TGTGCCAGCAGCCTTAGACTGGACAGGGGTGGAGATACGCAGTATTTT
CASSLRLDRGGDTQYF
>-|TRBD2|TRBJ2-3|TRBV29-1
TGCAGCGTTGAACGGGCTAGCGGGGTCCCCCCAGATACGCAGTATTTT
CSVERASGVPPDTQYF
>-|-|TRBJ1-1|TRBV11-2
TGTGCCAGCAGCTTAGGACTGGAAGCTTTCTTT
CASSLGLEAFF
>few|TRBD2|TRBJ2-1|TRBV4-3
TGCGCCAGCAGCCAAGATGGCGGGAGCTCCTACAATGAGCAGTTCTTC
CASSQDGGSSYNEQFF
>few|-|TRBJ2-2|TRBV2
TGTGCCAGCAGGAAGCGGGTGCAGAACACCGGGGAGCTGTTTTTT
CASRKRVQNTGELFF
>-|TRBD2|TRBJ2-3|TRBV11-2
TGTGCCAGCAGCTTAGGCGGGAGGGCCTCAGATACGCAGTATTTT
CASSLGGRASDTQYF
>-|-|TRBJ2-7|TRBV21-1
TGTGCCAGCAGCATTTCGGGATCCTACGAGCAGTACTTC
CASSISGSYEQYF
>-|TRBD1|TRBJ2-1|TRBV5-4
TGTGCCAGCAGCTTGAGACAGGGGGCCTACAATGAGCAGTTCTTC
CASSLRQGAYNEQFF
>-|-|TRBJ2-2|TRBV5-1
TGCGCCAGCAGCTCAGGGAACACCGGGGAGCTGTTTTTT
CASSSGNTGELFF
>-|TRBD1|TRBJ1-2|TRBV5-6
TGTGCCAGCAGCCCCACAGGGGTGGGCTACACCTTC
CASSPTGVGYTF
>-|TRBD2|TRBJ2-3|TRBV3-1/TRBV3-2
TGTGCCAGCAGCCGCTATCTAGCGGGAGGCCCCACAGATACGCAGTATTTT
CASSRYLAGGPTDTQYF
>-|-|TRBJ1-6|TRBV7-9
TGTGCCAGCAGCCCCAGTAATGCGGGGGGATATAATTCACCCCTCCACTTT
CASSPSNAGGYNSPLHF
>-|-|TRBJ1-2|TRBV19
TGTGCCAGTAGTGCCTCCGACTACTACACCTTC
CASSASDYYTF
>-|TRBD1|TRBJ2-1|TRBV7-2
TGTGCCAGCAGCGCACGTACGACAGGGTCCCACAATGAGCAGTTCTTC
CASSARTTGSHNEQFF
>once|TRBD2|TRBJ2-5|TRBV29-1
TGCAGCGTTGTCCGGTTAGCGGGAGCGGTAGAGACCCAGTACTTC
CSVVRLAGAVETQYF
>-|-|TRBJ2-7|TRBV5-1
TGCGCCAGCAGGTCACATTACGAGCAGTACTTC
CASRSHYEQYF
>-|-|TRBJ2-3|TRBV21-1
TGTGCCAGCAGCAAATCCCCAATGACTAGCGGGAGGTTCACAGATACGCAGTATTTT
CASSKSPMTSGRFTDTQYF
>-|TRBD1|TRBJ2-7|TRBV15
TGTGCCACCAGCAGGGACAGGGTCACGTACGAGCAGTACTTC
CATSRDRVTYEQYF
>-|TRBD2|TRBJ2-1|TRBV5-4
TGTGCCAGCAGCCTGGGACTAGCGGGAGGCAATGAGCAGTTCTTC
CASSLGLAGGNEQFF
>-|-|TRBJ1-5|TRBV24-1
TGTGCCACCAGTGATTCGAGGGAGCCGAATCAGCCCCAGCATTTT
CATSDSREPNQPQHF
>once|TRBD1|TRBJ1-2|TRBV30
TGTGCCTGGGTGGGTACTGGGACAGGGGGATTCAATGGCTACACCTTC
CAWVGTGTGGFNGYTF
>-|TRBD1|TRBJ2-3|TRBV5-4
TGTGCCAGCAGCACTCAGGGGGCTAGTACAGATACGCAGTATTTT
CASSTQGASTDTQYF
>once|-|TRBJ2-2|TRBV7-9
TGTGCCAGCAGAAAAGCGGGCGACCGTACCGGTTCGGGGCGGGAGCTGTTTTTT
CASRKAGDRTGSGRELFF
>-|TRBD1|TRBJ1-5|TRBV28
TGTGCCGGAAAACCGGACAGGGGTGGCAATCAGCCCCAGCATTTT
CAGKPDRGGNQPQHF
>-|TRBD1|TRBJ1-3|TRBV29-1
TGCAGCGCCCGGGACAGGGGGTCGGGAAACACCATATATTTT
CSARDRGSGNTIYF
>-|-|TRBJ2-7|TRBV2
TGTGCCAGCGGCAGGCTTACCTACGAGCAGTACTTC
CASGRLTYEQYF
>-|TRBD2|TRBJ2-2|TRBV7-9
TGTGCCAGCAGACTTACTAGCGGGAGGGACTCCGGGGAGCTGTTTTTT
CASRLTSGRDSGELFF
>-|-|TRBJ2-7|TRBV6-5
TGTGCCAGCAGTACCCCGGTTGCCTCCTACGAGCAGTACTTC
CASSTPVASYEQYF
>once|TRBD2|TRBJ2-1|TRBV4-1
TGCGCCAGCAGCCAAGTGGGGAGGGCCCGAAATGAGCAGTTCTTC
CASSQVGRARNEQFF
>once|TRBD1|TRBJ1-4|TRBV5-6
TGTGCCAGCCCGCCGCAAGGACAGGCAAATGAAAAACTGTTTTTT
CASPPQGQANEKLFF
>-|-|TRBJ2-7|TRBV2
TGTGCCAGCTCGAACGGTGCAAGCTACGAGCAGTACTTC
CASSNGASYEQYF
>-|-|TRBJ2-5|TRBV4-1
TGCGCCAGCAGCCCCCACCCCTCTTCAGGATACCAAGAGACCCAGTACTTC
CASSPHPSSGYQETQYF
>-|TRBD1|TRBJ2-7|TRBV13
TGTGCCAGCAGCATCCAGGGGGCCTCCTACGAGCAGTACTTC
CASSIQGASYEQYF
>-|-|TRBJ2-5|TRBV24-1
TGTGCCACCAGTGAGGCAAACAGCTACCAAGAGACCCAGTACTTC
CATSEANSYQETQYF
>-|TRBD1|TRBJ2-3|TRBV5-4
TGTGCCAGCAGCTTGCCAAGACAGGGGGGGGATACGCAGTATTTT
CASSLPRQGGDTQYF
>-|TRBD1|TRBJ2-5|TRBV6-6
TGTGCCAGCAGTTACTTTCCGGGACAGGGTGGGGAGACCCAGTACTTC
CASSYFPGQGGETQYF
>once|TRBD2|TRBJ2-5|TRBV7-3
TGTGCCAGCAGCTTAAAGCACGGACTAGCGGTGCAAGAGACCCAGTACTTC
CASSLKHGLAVQETQYF
>-|-|TRBJ1-1|TRBV19
TGTGCCAGTAGTATCGAGGGGAGGACTGAAGCTTTCTTT
CASSIEGRTEAFF
>-|-|TRBJ2-5|TRBV29-1
TGCAGCGGGGTAGACAGGTGGGCAGGGGAGACCCAGTACTTC
CSGVDRWAGETQYF
>-|TRBD1|TRBJ1-2|TRBV7-2
TGTGCCAGCAGCTTCCGACAGGGGAATGGCTACACCTTC
CASSFRQGNGYTF